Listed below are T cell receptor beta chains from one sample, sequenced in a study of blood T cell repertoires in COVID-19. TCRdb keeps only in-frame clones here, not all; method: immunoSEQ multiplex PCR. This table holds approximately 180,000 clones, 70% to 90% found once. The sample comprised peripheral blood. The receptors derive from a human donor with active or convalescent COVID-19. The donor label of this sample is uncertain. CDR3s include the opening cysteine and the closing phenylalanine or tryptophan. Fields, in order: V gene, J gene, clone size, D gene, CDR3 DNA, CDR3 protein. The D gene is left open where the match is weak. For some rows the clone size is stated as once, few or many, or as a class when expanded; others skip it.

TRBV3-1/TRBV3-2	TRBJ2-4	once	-	TGTGCCAGCAGCTTGGGGGGGGCGGGAAACATTCAGTACTTC	CASSLGGAGNIQYF
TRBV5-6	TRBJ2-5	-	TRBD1	TGTGCCAGCAGCCCGAGGGGGACAGGGATGGAGGAGACCCAGTACTTC	CASSPRGTGMEETQYF
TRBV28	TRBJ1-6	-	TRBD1	TGTGCCAGCAGGGGGGGACAGGCAAGCTCCTATAATTCACCCCTCCACTTT	CASRGGQASSYNSPLHF
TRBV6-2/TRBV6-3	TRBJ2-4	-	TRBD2	TGTGCCAGCAGTAAGAGGTGGGCGGGAGGGCTTTCGGTTGCAAACATTCAGTACTTC	CASSKRWAGGLSVANIQYF
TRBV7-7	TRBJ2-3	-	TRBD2	TGTGCCAGCAGCTTAGCATCGGGGGGGCCGGTAGATACGCAGTATTTT	CASSLASGGPVDTQYF
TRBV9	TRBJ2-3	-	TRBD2	TGTGCCAGCAGCGGTAGCGGGGGCACAGATACGCAGTATTTT	CASSGSGGTDTQYF
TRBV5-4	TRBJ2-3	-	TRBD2	TGTGCCAGCAGCCTGCGGGGACTAGCTCCCGGGAGGGTCACAGATACGCAGTATTTT	CASSLRGLAPGRVTDTQYF
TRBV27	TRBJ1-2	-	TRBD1	TGTGCCAGCAGTTTAAAGCAGGGGGGTAACTATGGCTACACCTTC	CASSLKQGGNYGYTF
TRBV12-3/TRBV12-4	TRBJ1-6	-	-	TGTGCCAGCAGTTTGGGGCGTTCACCCCTCCACTTT	CASSLGRSPLHF
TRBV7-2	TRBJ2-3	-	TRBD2	TGTGCCAGCAGCTCGTATGAGCGGGGGGGCACAGATACGCAGTATTTT	CASSSYERGGTDTQYF
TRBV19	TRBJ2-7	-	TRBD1	TGTGCCAGTAGTATAGTCACAGGGGCTAACGAGCAGTACTTC	CASSIVTGANEQYF
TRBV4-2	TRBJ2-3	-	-	TGTGCCAGCAGCCAAGACCCCATGGGGGGGGCGGGACGGGTAGATACGCAGTATTTT	CASSQDPMGGAGRVDTQYF
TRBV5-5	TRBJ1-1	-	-	TGTGCCAGCAGCTATCTCCAGTTGAACACTGAAGCTTTCTTT	CASSYLQLNTEAFF
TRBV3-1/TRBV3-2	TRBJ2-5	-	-	TGTGCCAGCAGCCGATATTCGAGGGAGACCCAGTACTTC	CASSRYSRETQYF
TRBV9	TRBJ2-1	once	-	TGTGCCAGCAGCGTAGAAAGCGGCAGTTACAATGAGCAGTTCTTC	CASSVESGSYNEQFF
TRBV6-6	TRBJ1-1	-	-	TGTGCCAGCAGTTACCGGACAAGGAACACTGAAGCTTTCTTT	CASSYRTRNTEAFF
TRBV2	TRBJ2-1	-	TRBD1	TGTGCCAGCAGTTCGGACAGGGCCCTCTCCTACAATGAGCAGTTCTTC	CASSSDRALSYNEQFF
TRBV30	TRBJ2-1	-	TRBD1	TGTGCCTGGAAGGGTGGAGGGGACAGGGCTTACAATGAGCAGTTCTTC	CAWKGGGDRAYNEQFF
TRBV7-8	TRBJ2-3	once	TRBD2	TGTGCCAGCAGCCCCAGGCGAGCGGGAGTGGCAGATACGCAGTATTTT	CASSPRRAGVADTQYF
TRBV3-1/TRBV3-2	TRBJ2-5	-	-	TGTGCCAGCAGCGCAACGTCGGCCCAGTACTTC	CASSATSAQYF
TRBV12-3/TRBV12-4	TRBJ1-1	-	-	TGTGCCAGCAGTTCAGGCACTGAAGCTTTCTTT	CASSSGTEAFF
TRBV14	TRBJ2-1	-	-	TGTGCCAGCAGCCAAGAGAGGGCAATCAATGAGCAGTTCTTC	CASSQERAINEQFF
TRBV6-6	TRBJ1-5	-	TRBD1	TGTGCCAGCAGTCTGACAGGGGCCTACTCTAGCAATCAGCCCCAGCATTTT	CASSLTGAYSSNQPQHF
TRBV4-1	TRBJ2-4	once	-	TGCGCCAGCAGCCAAGTAGTAGGAGGGGTAGCCAAAAACATTCAGTACTTC	CASSQVVGGVAKNIQYF
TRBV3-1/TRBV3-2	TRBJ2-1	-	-	TGTGCCAGCAGTCCTACTGACAGGATCTATGAGCAGTTCTTC	CASSPTDRIYEQFF
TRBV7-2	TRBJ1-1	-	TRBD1	TGTGCCAGCAGCTTATCTTACGGGCAGGGGGCAAGGAGAGCTGAAGCTTTCTTT	CASSLSYGQGARRAEAFF
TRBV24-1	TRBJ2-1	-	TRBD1	TGTGCCACCAGTGACCCCACAGGGACAGGACTTTCCTACAATGAGCAGTTCTTC	CATSDPTGTGLSYNEQFF
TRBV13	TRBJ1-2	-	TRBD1	TGTGCCAGCAGCTTGGACAGGGCGAACTATGGCTACACCTTC	CASSLDRANYGYTF
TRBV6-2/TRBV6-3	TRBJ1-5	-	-	TGTGCCAGCAGTACAGGACAGAAACAGCCCCAGCATTTT	CASSTGQKQPQHF
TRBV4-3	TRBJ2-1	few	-	TGCGCCAGCAGCCAAGAGATCGGTAGCGCTTTCAATGAGCAGTTCTTC	CASSQEIGSAFNEQFF
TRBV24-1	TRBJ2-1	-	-	TGTGCCACCAGTGTGAGCGGGACAAACAATGAGCAGTTCTTC	CATSVSGTNNEQFF
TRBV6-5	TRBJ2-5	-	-	TGTGCCAGCAGTTACTCGTCCCCTAAAGAGACCCAGTACTTC	CASSYSSPKETQYF
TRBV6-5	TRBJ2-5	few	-	TGTGCCAGCAGTTATCAGGGAGGATGGGAGACCCAGTACTTC	CASSYQGGWETQYF
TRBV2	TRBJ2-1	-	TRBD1	TGTGCCAGCAGTGAAGGGCAGGGGGCCCTGAATGAGCAGTTCTTC	CASSEGQGALNEQFF
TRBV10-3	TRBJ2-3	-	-	TGTGCCATCGGGGCCGAAACTAGCACAGATACGCAGTATTTT	CAIGAETSTDTQYF
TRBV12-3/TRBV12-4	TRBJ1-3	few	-	TGTGCCAGCACCCCGGGAAACACCATATATTTT	CASTPGNTIYF
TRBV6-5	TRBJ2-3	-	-	TGTGCCAGCTACCACAGGAGAGGAACAGATACGCAGTATTTT	CASYHRRGTDTQYF
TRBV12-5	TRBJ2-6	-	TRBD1	TGTGCTAGTGGTTTTCAGGGGGCCTTTTCTGGGGCCAACGTCCTGACTTTC	CASGFQGAFSGANVLTF
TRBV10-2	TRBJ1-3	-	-	TGCGCCAGCAGAGAGTGGGCGAGCTCTGGAAACACCATATATTTT	CASREWASSGNTIYF
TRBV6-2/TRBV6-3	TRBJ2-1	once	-	TGTGCCAGCAGTCACTTAACAGGGTTCGCCTACAATGAGCAGTTCTTC	CASSHLTGFAYNEQFF
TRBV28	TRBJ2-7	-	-	TGTGCCACCCCATCTACCCCCCTCTCCTACGAGCAGTACTTC	CATPSTPLSYEQYF
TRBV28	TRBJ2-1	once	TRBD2	TGTGCCAGCAGCCTAGCGGGGGGGCCTAATGAGCAGTTCTTC	CASSLAGGPNEQFF
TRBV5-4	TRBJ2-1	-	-	TGTGCCAGCAGCTTGACTAGCCATGAGCAGTTCTTC	CASSLTSHEQFF
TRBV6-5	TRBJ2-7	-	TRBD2	TGTGCCAGCAGTTTCGGGACTAGCGGATACGAGCAGTACTTC	CASSFGTSGYEQYF
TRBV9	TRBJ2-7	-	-	TGTGCCAAAGGAGACGACCTGGCCTACGAGCAGTACTTC	CAKGDDLAYEQYF
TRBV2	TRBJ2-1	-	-	TGTGCCAGCACCCCATTGGGGCCTACTATTTACAATGAGCAGTTCTTC	CASTPLGPTIYNEQFF
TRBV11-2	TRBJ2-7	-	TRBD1	TGTGCCAGCAGCTTAGCGGGACAGGGATACGAGCAGTACTTC	CASSLAGQGYEQYF
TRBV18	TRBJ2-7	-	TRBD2	TGTGCCAGCTCACCAAGCGGGGGGGCGAATACCTACGAGCAGTACTTC	CASSPSGGANTYEQYF
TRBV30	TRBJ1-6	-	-	TGTGCCTGGATCCCCCCAGGGCGCTCCTATAATTCACCCCTCCACTTT	CAWIPPGRSYNSPLHF
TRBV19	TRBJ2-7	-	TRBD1	TGTGCCAGTAGTCAGACAGGGGTCGGCGAGCAGTACTTC	CASSQTGVGEQYF